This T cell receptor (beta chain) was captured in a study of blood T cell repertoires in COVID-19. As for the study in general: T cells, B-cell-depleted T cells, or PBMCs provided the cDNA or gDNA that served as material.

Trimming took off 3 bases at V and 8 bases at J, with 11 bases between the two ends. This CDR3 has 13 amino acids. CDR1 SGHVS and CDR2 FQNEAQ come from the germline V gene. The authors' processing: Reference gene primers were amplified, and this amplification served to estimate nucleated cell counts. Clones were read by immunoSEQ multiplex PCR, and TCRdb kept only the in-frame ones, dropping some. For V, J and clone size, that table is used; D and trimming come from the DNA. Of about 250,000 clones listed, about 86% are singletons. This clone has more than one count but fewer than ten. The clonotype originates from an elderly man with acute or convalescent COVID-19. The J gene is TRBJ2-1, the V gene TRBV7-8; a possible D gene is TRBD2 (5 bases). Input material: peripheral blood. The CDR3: CASSFSNGDEQFF. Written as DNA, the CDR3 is TGTGCCAGCAGCTTTTCCAACGGGGATGAGCAGTTCTTC.